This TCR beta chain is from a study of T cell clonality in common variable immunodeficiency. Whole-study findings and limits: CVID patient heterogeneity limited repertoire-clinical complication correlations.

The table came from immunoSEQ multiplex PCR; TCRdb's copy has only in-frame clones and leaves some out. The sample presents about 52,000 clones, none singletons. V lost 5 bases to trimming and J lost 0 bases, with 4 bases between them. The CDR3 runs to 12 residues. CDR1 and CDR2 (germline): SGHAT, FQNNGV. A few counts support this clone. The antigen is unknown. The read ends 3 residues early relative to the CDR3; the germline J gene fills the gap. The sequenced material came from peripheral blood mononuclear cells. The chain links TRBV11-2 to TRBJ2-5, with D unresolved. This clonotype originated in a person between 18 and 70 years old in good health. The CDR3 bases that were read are TGTGCCAGCAGCCCGTACCAAGAGACC. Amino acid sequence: CASSPYQET. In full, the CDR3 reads CASSPYQETQYF.